The 8 T cell receptor beta chains presented below share a single source sample, sequenced in a study of vaccination and CD4 T cells after COVID-19. Antigen specificity for these receptors is unknown. Stated treatment: approximately nine-day PBMC culture with coronavirus spike peptide pools or control peptides (ViraFEST assay). Oncomine TCR Beta short-read sequencing was applied to DNA from cultured CD4+ T cells. TCRdb independently ran MiXCR on the PCR reads; one entry per CDR3 protein. The table shows some 20,000 distinct CDR3 sequences, with about 44% occurring only once. The source was CD4+ T cells from blood, cultured in vitro, collected before SARS-CoV-2 vaccination. Receptor source: a human donor who had recovered from COVID-19.

The chain employs TRBV15 and TRBJ2-7, with D perhaps assigned TRBD1 or TRBD2 (5 bases each). CDR3 length: 16 residues. V lost 0 bases, J lost 3 bases, and 15 bases lay in between. Germline values: CDR1 LNHNV, CDR2 YYDKDF (reference sequence). CDR3 sequence reads: CATSRDLGAQNYEQYF. DNA for the CDR3: TGTGCCACCAGCAGAGATCTCGGGGCACAAAACTACGAGCAGTACTTC. Using reference TRBV15 and TRBJ2-7 for the parts outside the CDR3, the full variable domain is DAMVIQNPRYQVTQFGKPVTLSCSQTLNHNVMYWYQQKSSQAPKLLFHYYDKDFNNEADTPDNFQSRRPNTSFCFLDIRSPGLGDTAMYLCATSRDLGAQNYEQYFGPGTRLTVT.

The chain has TRBV11-3 and TRBJ2-5; 10 positions match TRBD1. The germline gives CDR1 SGHNT, CDR2 YENEEA. The CDR3 has 15 amino acids. Unmatched junction bases numbered 10, after V lost 8 bases and J lost 4 bases. This CDR3 is CASLFRGQGSETQYF. The CDR3 DNA follows: TGTGCCAGCCTATTCCGGGGACAGGGGTCAGAGACCCAGTACTTC.

The V and J genes are TRBV18 and TRBJ1-1; 8 nucleotides align to TRBD1. V lost 8 bases to trimming and J lost 4 bases; unmatched junction nucleotides: 9. CDR3 size: 14 residues. Germline V CDR1 and CDR2: KGHSH, LQKENI. The CDR3 region has the DNA TGTGCCAGCGGACAGGGATACAGCTCCACTGAAGCTTTCTTT. It is translated as CASGQGYSSTEAFF.

This clonotype has a handful of counts. The chain links TRBV7-8 to TRBJ1-1; D gene uncertain. CDR3 size: 15 residues. V was shortened by 2 bases and J by 0 bases, with 10 bases between the two germline ends. Germline V CDR1 and CDR2: SGHVS, FQNEAQ. As DNA, the CDR3 is TGTGCCAGCAGCTTATCTCGGGCTATGAACACTGAAGCTTTCTTT. It codes for CASSLSRAMNTEAFF.

The V gene is TRBV19, the J gene TRBJ1-5; the match to TRBD1 covers 9 bases. The J segment lost 6 bases and the V segment lost 5 bases, leaving 5 bases of the junction unmatched. This CDR3 has 14 amino acids. Looked up from germline, CDR1 is LNHDA and CDR2 is SQIVND (reference sequence). For the CDR3, the DNA is TGTGCCAGTAGTGGCACAGGGGGCTCTCAGCCCCAGCATTTT. Protein product: CASSGTGGSQPQHF.

The gene calls are TRBV7-8 and TRBJ1-6, with D unresolved. The CDR3 has 15 amino acids. Germline CDR1 reads SGHVS; CDR2 reads FQNEAQ. The ends were cut back, 1 base at V and 4 bases at J, with 8 bases in the middle. CDR3 protein: CASSLVAGYNSPLHF. The CDR3 DNA reads as TGTGCCAGCAGCTTAGTCGCCGGTTATAATTCACCCCTCCACTTT.

By frequency in the sample, this clonotype is medium-sized. The J gene is TRBJ1-2, the V gene TRBV20-1; 8 bases agree with TRBD1. Germline CDR1 reads DFQATT; CDR2 reads SNEGSKA (reference sequence). This CDR3 is 12 amino acids long. Unmatched junction bases numbered 8, after V lost 6 bases and J lost 8 bases. CDR3 DNA: TGCAGTGCGGATCAGGGGGCACGGGGCTACACCTTC. Its protein product is CSADQGARGYTF.

In regard to this clonotype: The junction departs from the called germline gene at one end, perhaps through a read error. The chain uses TRBV2 and TRBJ2-7; 9 bases line up with TRBD1. Germline-derived CDR1 and CDR2 are SNHLY and FYNNEI. The length of the CDR3 is 12 residues. Written as DNA, the CDR3 is TGTACCAGCGGACAGGGGTACTACGAGCAGTACTTC. Translated, it gives CTSGQGYYEQYF.